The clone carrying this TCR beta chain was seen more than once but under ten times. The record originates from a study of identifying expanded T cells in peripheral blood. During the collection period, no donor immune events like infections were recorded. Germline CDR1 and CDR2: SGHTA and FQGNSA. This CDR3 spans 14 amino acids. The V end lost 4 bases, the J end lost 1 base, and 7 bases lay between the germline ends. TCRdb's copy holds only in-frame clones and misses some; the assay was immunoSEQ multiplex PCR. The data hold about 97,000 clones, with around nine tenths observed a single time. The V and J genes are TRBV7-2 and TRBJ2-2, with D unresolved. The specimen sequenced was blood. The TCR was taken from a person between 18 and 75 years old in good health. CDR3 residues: CASSWQRNTGELFF. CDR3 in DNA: TGTGCCAGCAGCTGGCAGCGGAACACCGGGGAGCTGTTTTTT. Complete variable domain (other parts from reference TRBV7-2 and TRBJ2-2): GAGVSQSPSNKVTEKGKDVELRCDPISGHTALYWYRQSLGQGLEFLIYFQGNSAPDKSGLPSDRFSAERTGGSVSTLTIQRTQQEDSAVYLCASSWQRNTGELFFGEGSRLTVL.